A single sample gave rise to the 32 T cell receptor beta chains below, sequenced in a study of T cell repertoires in cytomegalovirus infection. One entry per CDR3 protein results from TCRdb running MiXCR on the reads. The table records about 740,000 distinct CDR3 sequences, about 30% of them present only once. Their antigen targets remain unknown. The specimen comprised cultured PBMCs, sampled from culture after CMV antigen stimulation. Source of these receptors: a human donor in good health (CMV status not recorded). Some clones in this sample may be carry-over from other donors' samples.

This clonotype appeared a single time. The chain has TRBV20-1 and TRBJ2-3; no clear D gene. The V end was cut by 3 bases, the J end by 2 bases, with 12 bases between. The CDR3 length is 14 residues. CDR1 is DFQATT, CDR2 SNEGSKA, per germline (reference sequence). As DNA, the CDR3 is TGCAGTGCTAGTTACATGGGAAACACAGATACGCAGTATTTT. This translates into CSASYMGNTDTQYF.

The V and J genes are TRBV29-1 and TRBJ2-1; TRBD1 might be the D (8 bases). The V gene's germline CDR1 is SQVTM and CDR2 ANQGSEA. The CDR3 is made up of 14 amino acids. V lost 8 bases, J lost 4 bases, and 18 bases lay in between. The CDR3 sequence is CSSTGDYVYNEQFF. CDR3 bases: TGCAGCTCGACAGGGGACTATGTTTACAATGAGCAGTTCTTC.

CDR3 protein: CASSLPQGTSKNIQYF. DNA of the CDR3: TGTGCCAGCAGTTTACCCCAGGGGACCTCCAAAAACATTCAGTACTTC. The rearrangement joins TRBV28 to TRBJ2-4; tentatively, D is TRBD1 (6 bases). Trimming shortened V by 2 bases and J by 2 bases, and 13 bases separated the two germline ends. The CDR3 covers 16 residues. Germline CDR1 and CDR2: MDHEN and SYDVKM.

Concerning this clonotype itself: One base away lies a much larger clone, so this may be a sequencing read error. This chain uses TRBV7-2 with TRBJ1-2, with 9 bases aligning to TRBD1. Germline V gene sequence: CDR1 SGHTA, CDR2 FQGNSA. This CDR3 comprises 14 residues. V trimming: 5 bases; J trimming: 2 bases; junction bases outside the gene matches: 3. The CDR3 coding sequence is TGTGCCAGCAGCCACGGACAGGGGAACTATGGCTACACCTTC. Its protein product is CASSHGQGNYGYTF.

This clonotype came up many times. This chain joins TRBV7-2 and TRBJ1-1; D is uncertain. Between the trimmed V and J ends, which lost 1 base and 5 bases, there was a span of 11 bases. Germline assignment: CDR1 SGHTA and CDR2 FQGNSA. The CDR3 is made up of 14 amino acids. The CDR3 sequence is CASSLGLIGTEAFF. CDR3 DNA sequence: TGTGCCAGCAGCTTAGGTCTCATTGGAACTGAAGCTTTCTTT.

J is TRBJ1-2 and V is TRBV4-1; tentatively, D is TRBD1 (6 bases). There are 15 residues in the CDR3. Trimming pared 4 bases from V and 3 bases from J, leaving 15 bases between. Germline assignment: CDR1 MGHRA and CDR2 YSYEKL. In DNA form, the CDR3 reads TGCGCCAGCAGCCCCAACCCCGGACAGCACTATGGCTACACCTTC. Amino acid sequence: CASSPNPGQHYGYTF.

This clonotype was seen a few times. The V call is TRBV7-9, the J call TRBJ2-1, with 7 nucleotides matching TRBD2. Germline V gene sequence: CDR1 SEHNR, CDR2 FQNEAQ (reference sequence). Trimming at V came to 6 bases and at J to 4 bases, leaving 9 bases not matched to a gene. The CDR3 has 15 amino acids. CDR3 residues: CASRPRDYGYNEQFF. In DNA, the CDR3 is TGTGCCAGCAGACCACGGGACTATGGGTACAATGAGCAGTTCTTC. Variable domain in full (rest from reference TRBV7-9 and TRBJ2-1): DTGVSQNPRHKITKRGQNVTFRCDPISEHNRLYWYRQTLGQGPEFLTYFQNEAQLEKSRLLSDRFSAERPKGSFSTLEIQRTEQGDSAMYLCASRPRDYGYNEQFFGPGTRLTVL.

A few counts support this clonotype. The rearrangement links TRBV10-3 to TRBJ2-7, with a tentative D call TRBD1 (5 bases). Germline V gene data show CDR1 as ENHRY and CDR2 as SYGVKD. The V gene lost 5 bases and the J gene lost 3 bases, with 11 bases spanning the gap. The CDR3 covers 13 residues. The CDR3 sequence is CAISNGAVYEQYF. CDR3 coding DNA: TGTGCCATCAGTAATGGGGCTGTCTACGAGCAGTACTTC.

This clonotype appeared a few times. The chain links TRBV6-2 or TRBV6-3 to TRBJ2-5, with a possible D match to TRBD1 (6 bases). V was trimmed by 6 bases and J by 0 bases, leaving 17 bases between them. Germline loops: CDR1 MNHEY, CDR2 SVGEGT. This CDR3 region has 16 residues. CDR3 coding DNA: TGTGCCAGCAGAACCAGGGGAGAAGAGTACCAAGAGACCCAGTACTTC. Protein: CASRTRGEEYQETQYF.

In the case of this clonotype: A read error may explain this, as a much larger clone is one base away. This chain joins TRBV7-2 and TRBJ2-3; 11 bases are shared with TRBD1. Germline values: CDR1 SGHTA, CDR2 FQGNSA. The CDR3 is 15 amino acids. Here the CDR3 reads CANSFWTGGKDTQYF. The CDR3 DNA is TGTGCCAACAGCTTCTGGACAGGGGGCAAAGATACGCAGTATTTT.

This clonotype came up many times. The V call is TRBV7-2, the J call TRBJ2-5; no firm D call. Germline CDR1 SGHTA, CDR2 FQGNSA. CDR3 length: 14 amino acids. Trimming removed 2 bases at V and 11 bases at J, with 18 bases between. CDR3 protein: CASSLKFSPILQYF. In DNA, the CDR3 is TGTGCCAGCAGCTTAAAATTCTCTCCTATCCTTCAGTACTTC.

This clonotype was seen only a few times. J is TRBJ2-1 and V is TRBV7-9, with 14 bases matching TRBD2. Germline CDR1 is SEHNR and CDR2 is FQNEAQ (reference sequence). There are 14 residues in the CDR3. The J segment lost 9 bases and the V segment lost 7 bases, leaving 5 bases of the junction unmatched. This CDR3 is CASTVGLAGGEQFF. Here the CDR3 DNA reads TGTGCCAGCACTGTAGGACTAGCGGGAGGTGAGCAGTTCTTC.

This clonotype was detected a few times. The chain combines TRBV23-1 with TRBJ2-7; 7 bases align to TRBD2. TRBV23-1 is known as an ORF, though its function is uncertain. CDR3 size: 15 residues. V was pared by 3 bases and J by 3 bases, with 8 bases of the junction left unmatched. DNA of the CDR3: TGCGCCAGCAGTCATGGGGGGGGGGGACGCTACGAGCAGTACTTC. It encodes CASSHGGGGRYEQYF.

This chain connects TRBV6-1 to TRBJ2-5; unclear D gene. V dropped 5 bases and J dropped 1 base, with 11 bases sitting between them. There are 14 residues in the CDR3. Germline CDR1 MNHNS, CDR2 SASEGT. CDR3 residues: CASSHQTSQETQYF. The CDR3 nucleotides are TGTGCCAGCAGTCACCAGACATCCCAAGAGACCCAGTACTTC.

At least ten counts were recorded for this clonotype. The rearrangement uses TRBV7-2 and TRBJ2-3; D is tentatively TRBD1 or TRBD2 (6 bases each). CDR3 size: 17 residues. The V end lost 1 base, the J end lost 0 bases, and 14 bases lay between the germline ends. Germline values: CDR1 SGHTA, CDR2 FQGNSA. CDR3 DNA: TGTGCCAGCAGCTTAGGGGGGGCGGGGCAGAGCACAGATACGCAGTATTTT. Translated: CASSLGGAGQSTDTQYF.

Many counts were recorded for this clonotype. CDR3 residues: CASSPARRAGGLYEQYF. CDR3 nucleotide sequence: TGTGCCAGCAGCCCGGCGCGAAGAGCGGGAGGGCTCTACGAGCAGTACTTC. The chain carries TRBV7-2 and TRBJ2-7, with 10 bases aligning to TRBD2. The CDR3 has 17 residues. The germline gives CDR1 SGHTA, CDR2 FQGNSA. Trimming removed 5 bases from V and 3 bases from J; junction bases left unmatched: 13.

The sample holds a few counts of this clonotype. The chain employs TRBV7-6 and TRBJ2-3, with D maybe TRBD2 (6 bases). The V end lost 2 bases, the J end lost 5 bases, and 17 bases lay between the germline ends. Per germline, CDR1 SGHVS and CDR2 FNYEAQ. The CDR3 consists of 16 residues. CDR3 nucleotide sequence: TGTGCCAGCAGCTTACGGGGGAGCGACTGGGGAGATACGCAGTATTTT. It translates to CASSLRGSDWGDTQYF. Combining the CDR3 with reference TRBV7-6 and TRBJ2-3 gives the whole variable domain GAGVSQSPRYKVTKRGQDVALRCDPISGHVSLYWYRQALGQGPEFLTYFNYEAQQDKSGLPNDRFSAERPEGSISTLTIQRTEQRDSAMYRCASSLRGSDWGDTQYFGPGTRLTVL.

The chain is built from TRBV12-3 or TRBV12-4 and TRBJ2-7; TRBD1 matches at 9 bases. CDR3 length equals 14 residues. V was clipped by 6 bases and J by 7 bases; unmatched bases: 10. The CDR3 DNA follows: TGTGCCAGCAGAGCCGGGACAGGGACGTTTGAGCAGTACTTC. Translated, it gives CASRAGTGTFEQYF.

The chain recombines TRBV4-1 with TRBJ2-5; TRBD2 matches 14 bases. Losses at the gene ends were 0 bases for V and 13 bases for J; bases not matched to a gene: 7. This CDR3 contains 15 residues. Germline V lookup: CDR1 MGHRA, CDR2 YSYEKL. For the CDR3, the DNA is TGCGCCAGCAGCCAAGATAGCGGACTAGCGGGGGGCTTGTACTTC. This translates into CASSQDSGLAGGLYF.

The table lists this clonotype with many counts. The chain combines TRBV7-8 with TRBJ2-3; TRBD2 agrees at 7 bases. Germline CDR1 and CDR2: SGHVS and FQNEAQ. The CDR3 has 19 residues. V shed 0 bases and J 1 base; nucleotides not matched to a gene: 13. CDR3 nucleotides: TGTGCCAGCAGCTTAGCTCGGGACTATTACCTCTATGGCACAGATACGCAGTATTTT. Translated, it gives CASSLARDYYLYGTDTQYF.

The chain is built from TRBV4-3 and TRBJ2-5; D not certain. The CDR3 is made up of 14 amino acids. V shed 4 bases and J shed 5 bases, with 14 bases lying between them. Germline V gene data show CDR1 as LGHNA and CDR2 as YSLEER. CDR3 bases: TGCGCCAGCAGCCCGCAGGTCGGCTGGGAGACCCAGTACTTC. It encodes CASSPQVGWETQYF.

V is TRBV19 and J is TRBJ2-6, with D perhaps matching TRBD1 (5 bases). Trimming took off 5 bases at V and 2 bases at J, with 10 bases between the two ends. Germline V lookup: CDR1 LNHDA, CDR2 SQIVND (reference sequence). CDR3 length equals 15 residues. The CDR3 DNA follows: TGTGCCAGTAGTCGAGCCAGGGCTGGGGCCAACGTCCTGACTTTC. Its translation: CASSRARAGANVLTF. Filled out from reference TRBV19 and TRBJ2-6, the complete variable domain reads DGGITQSPKYLFRKEGQNVTLSCEQNLNHDAMYWYRQDPGQGLRLIYYSQIVNDFQKGDIAEGYSVSREKKESFPLTVTSAQKNPTAFYLCASSRARAGANVLTFGAGSRLTVL.

The V and J genes are TRBV5-4 and TRBJ2-7; the D gene is possibly TRBD1 (6 bases). Germline values: CDR1 SGHNT, CDR2 YYREEE (reference sequence). The CDR3 consists of 15 residues. V gave up 2 bases and J gave up 2 bases, with 14 bases separating them. The chain's CDR3 is CASSFGGPGAYEQYF. In DNA, the CDR3 is TGTGCCAGCAGCTTCGGCGGGCCAGGGGCCTACGAGCAGTACTTC.

Turning to this clonotype: A single base separates this from a much larger clone, so it may be a read error. The chain couples TRBV7-2 to TRBJ2-5; the D gene is possibly TRBD2 (7 bases). The CDR3 runs to 13 residues. Germline lookup yields CDR1 SGHTA and CDR2 FQGNSA. The V and J ends lost 8 bases and 5 bases respectively, with 15 bases between them. CDR3 region: CASERGGQETQYF. The DNA of the CDR3 is TGTGCCAGCGAGAGGGGGGGTCAGGAGACCCAGTACTTC.

The CDR3 coding sequence is TGTGCCAGCAGTCGGTTTTTGGCAGGGAACACTGAAGCTTTCTTT. It yields the protein CASSRFLAGNTEAFF. This rearrangement joins TRBV2 to TRBJ1-1; the D is unclear. Trimming left V 5 bases short and J 1 base short, with 14 bases between. Looked up from germline, CDR1 is SNHLY and CDR2 is FYNNEI. The CDR3 totals 15 residues.

The chain carries TRBV12-3 or TRBV12-4 and TRBJ2-7; TRBD2 matches 7 bases. The CDR3 totals 14 residues. The junction had 13 bases not matched to a gene; V was cut back by 5 bases and J by 9 bases. The CDR3 protein is CASSAGTTLRGQYF. CDR3 nucleotides: TGTGCCAGCAGTGCTGGGACTACCCTTCGAGGGCAGTACTTC.

This clonotype has just a few counts. The chain has TRBV7-6 and TRBJ1-5; 8 nucleotides match TRBD1. V lost 5 bases, J lost 7 bases, and 4 bases stayed unmatched. CDR1 SGHVS and CDR2 FNYEAQ come from the germline V gene. There are 13 residues in the CDR3. CDR3 DNA: TGTGCCAGCAGCCCGACAGGGGAACAGCCCCAGCATTTT. Translated: CASSPTGEQPQHF.

In its sample, this clonotype was seen many times. The rearrangement joins TRBV7-2 to TRBJ1-2, with D unresolved. Trimming removed 5 bases from V and 13 bases from J, with 17 bases in between. Per germline, CDR1 SGHTA and CDR2 FQGNSA. The CDR3 is made up of 12 amino acids. The CDR3: CASSARSLEGTF. CDR3 nucleotides: TGTGCCAGCAGCGCCCGTTCTTTAGAAGGCACCTTC.

The sample holds a few counts of this clonotype. The gene calls are TRBV12-3 or TRBV12-4 and TRBJ2-5, with a tentative D call TRBD2 (5 bases). The CDR3 extends over 17 amino acids. The ends were cut back, 1 base at V and 6 bases at J, with 21 bases in the middle. The CDR3 sequence: CASSLGPYSSIGKTQYF. As DNA, the CDR3 is TGTGCCAGCAGTTTAGGCCCGTACTCTTCCATCGGGAAGACCCAGTACTTC.

This chain uses TRBV7-9 with TRBJ2-1; D ambiguous. From germline, CDR1 is SEHNR and CDR2 FQNEAQ (reference sequence). Trimming removed 5 bases at V and 8 bases at J, with 13 bases between. This CDR3 has 13 amino acids. The CDR3 is CASSAVSRDEQFF. The CDR3 DNA reads TGTGCCAGCAGCGCGGTGTCTCGGGATGAGCAGTTCTTC.

The rearrangement links TRBV19 to TRBJ2-5, with D possibly matching TRBD2 (5 bases). Germline CDR1 reads LNHDA; CDR2 reads SQIVND (reference sequence). Trimming shortened V by 5 bases and J by 5 bases, and 18 bases separated the two germline ends. The CDR3 has 15 residues. CDR3 amino acids: CASSAAKRSVETQYF. In DNA form, the CDR3 reads TGTGCCAGTAGTGCTGCTAAGCGGTCGGTGGAGACCCAGTACTTC.

V usage is TRBV10-3 and J usage is TRBJ2-1, with 9 bases aligning to TRBD1. Germline CDR1 ENHRY, CDR2 SYGVKD. The CDR3 has 17 residues. The V gene end was trimmed by 6 bases and the J gene end by 0 bases; junction bases not matched to a gene: 9. The CDR3 sequence: CAISPGTGIPSYNEQFF. CDR3 DNA: TGTGCCATCAGCCCCGGGACAGGGATTCCCTCCTACAATGAGCAGTTCTTC.